This entry describes one TCR beta chain. Its antigen is unidentified. The sample belongs to a study of cytomegalovirus exposure and HLA in healthy donors. Germline V lookup: CDR1 SEHNR, CDR2 FQNEAQ (reference sequence). After removal of 4 bases from V and 5 bases from J, the junction contained 8 bases not matched to a gene. The CDR3 contains 16 residues. Overall study findings and caveats: The study flagged roughly 150 TCR beta chains as cytomegalovirus-associated. According to an earlier analysis, most TCR beta V segments yielded productive rearrangements about 90% or about 30% of the time. Common viral pathogens seemed, in a later analysis, to connect with several of the most significant clusters.

The PCR employed 60 Vbeta primers together with 13 Jbeta primers. The authors' processing: It was a later analysis that counted about 80 million unique TCR beta chains, of which about 10 million were shared. TCRdb keeps only in-frame clones here, not all; method: immunoSEQ multiplex PCR. V and J calls and clone size are as listed in that table; D and trimming were resolved from the DNA. The sample table sets out roughly 60,000 clones. This receptor was obtained from a woman between 18 and 30 years old in good health and CMV-seronegative. J is TRBJ1-5 and V is TRBV7-9; 10 bases map to TRBD1. Sequencing input: PBMCs. The CDR3 region is CASSSWTGGKDQPQHF. Written as DNA, the CDR3 is TGTGCCAGCAGCTCTTGGACAGGGGGAAAGGATCAGCCCCAGCATTTT.